This record concerns one T cell receptor (beta chain) sequence. Its specificity is unknown. The data derive from a study of immune evolution from preneoplasia to lung adenocarcinoma. Findings of the study overall: Top clone share appeared to fall from AAH through AIS, MIA, adenocarcinoma.

H&E slides confirmed each diagnosis, reviewed by two pathologists independently. After pathologic assessment, macro-dissection selected premalignant or tumor cells for extraction. Sequencing was performed with immunoSEQ multiplex PCR; in TCRdb, only in-frame clones are kept and a portion is missing. The sample carries 3,000 or so clones, more than 70% recorded once. The CDR3 is 15 amino acids. Trimming shortened V by 2 bases and J by 5 bases, and 15 bases separated the two germline ends. The germline V gene has CDR1 MNHEY and CDR2 SMNVEV (reference sequence). The receptor comes from a person aged 55-80 years with lung adenocarcinoma. Sequencing was carried out using FFPE minimally invasive lung adenocarcinoma tissue. The gene calls are TRBV27 and TRBJ1-1; perhaps TRBD1 as D (5 bases). CDR3 residues: CASSLRGQGRTEAFF. The CDR3 DNA follows: TGTGCCAGCAGTTTAAGGGGTCAGGGTAGGACTGAAGCTTTCTTT.